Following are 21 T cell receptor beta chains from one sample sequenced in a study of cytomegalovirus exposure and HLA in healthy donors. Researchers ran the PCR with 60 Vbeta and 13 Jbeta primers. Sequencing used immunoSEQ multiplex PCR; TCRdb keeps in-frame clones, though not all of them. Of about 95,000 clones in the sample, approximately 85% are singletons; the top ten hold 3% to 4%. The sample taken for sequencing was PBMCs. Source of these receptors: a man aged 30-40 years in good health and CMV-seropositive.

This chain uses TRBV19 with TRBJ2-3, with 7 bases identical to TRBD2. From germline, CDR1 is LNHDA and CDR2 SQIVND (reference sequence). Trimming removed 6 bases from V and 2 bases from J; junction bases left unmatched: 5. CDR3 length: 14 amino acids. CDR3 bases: TGTGCCAGTAGGAGCGGGACTAACACAGATACGCAGTATTTT. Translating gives CASRSGTNTDTQYF.

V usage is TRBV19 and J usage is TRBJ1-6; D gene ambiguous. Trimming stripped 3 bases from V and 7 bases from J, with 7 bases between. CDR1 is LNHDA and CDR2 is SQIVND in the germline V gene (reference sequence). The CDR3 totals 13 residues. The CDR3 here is CASSIGGNSPLHF. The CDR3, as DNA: TGTGCCAGTAGTATCGGCGGCAATTCACCCCTCCACTTT. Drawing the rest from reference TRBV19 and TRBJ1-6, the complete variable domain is DGGITQSPKYLFRKEGQNVTLSCEQNLNHDAMYWYRQDPGQGLRLIYYSQIVNDFQKGDIAEGYSVSREKKESFPLTVTSAQKNPTAFYLCASSIGGNSPLHFGNGTRLTVT.

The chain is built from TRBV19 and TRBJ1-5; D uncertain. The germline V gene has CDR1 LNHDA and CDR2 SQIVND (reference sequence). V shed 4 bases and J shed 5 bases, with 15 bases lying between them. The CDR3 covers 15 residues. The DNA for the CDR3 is TGTGCCAGTAGTAAGCCCGGAGGCCGAGATCAGCCCCAGCATTTT. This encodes CASSKPGGRDQPQHF.

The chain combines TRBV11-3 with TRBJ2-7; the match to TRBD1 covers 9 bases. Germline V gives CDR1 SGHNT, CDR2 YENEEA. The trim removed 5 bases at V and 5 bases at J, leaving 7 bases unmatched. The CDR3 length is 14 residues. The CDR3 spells CASSARQGENEQYF. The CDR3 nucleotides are TGTGCCAGCAGCGCCCGACAGGGGGAGAACGAGCAGTACTTC.

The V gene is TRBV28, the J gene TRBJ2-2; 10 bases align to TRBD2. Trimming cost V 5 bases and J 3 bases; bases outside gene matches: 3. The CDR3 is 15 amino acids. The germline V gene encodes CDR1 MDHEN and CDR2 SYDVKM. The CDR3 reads CASSSGGGYTGELFF. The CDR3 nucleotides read TGTGCCAGCAGTAGCGGGGGGGGGTACACCGGGGAGCTGTTTTTT.

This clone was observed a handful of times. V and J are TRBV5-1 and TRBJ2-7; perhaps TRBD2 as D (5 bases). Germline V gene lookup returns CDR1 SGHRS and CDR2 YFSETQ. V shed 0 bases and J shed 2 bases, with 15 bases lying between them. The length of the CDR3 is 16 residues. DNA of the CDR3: TGCGCCAGCAGCTTGGTTTCGGGAACCCCAGCCTACGAGCAGTACTTC. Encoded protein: CASSLVSGTPAYEQYF.

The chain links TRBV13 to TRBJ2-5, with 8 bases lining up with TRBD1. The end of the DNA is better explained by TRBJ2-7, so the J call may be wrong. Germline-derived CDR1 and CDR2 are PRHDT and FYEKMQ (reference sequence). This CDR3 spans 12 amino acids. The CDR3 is CASSRTGNEQYF. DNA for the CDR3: TGTGCCAGCAGCAGGACAGGGAACGAGCAGTACTTC.

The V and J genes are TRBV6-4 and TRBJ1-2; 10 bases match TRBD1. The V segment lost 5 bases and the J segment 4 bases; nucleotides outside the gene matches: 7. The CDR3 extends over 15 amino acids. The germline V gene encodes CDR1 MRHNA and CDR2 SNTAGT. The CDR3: CASSPGTGAGYGYTF. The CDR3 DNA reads TGTGCCAGCAGTCCTGGGACAGGGGCGGGCTATGGCTACACCTTC.

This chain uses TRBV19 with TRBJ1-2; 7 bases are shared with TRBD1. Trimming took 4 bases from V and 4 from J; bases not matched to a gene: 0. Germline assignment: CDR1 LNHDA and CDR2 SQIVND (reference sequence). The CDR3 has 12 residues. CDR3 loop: CASSRQGYGYTF. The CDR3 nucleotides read TGTGCCAGTAGTAGACAGGGCTATGGCTACACCTTC.

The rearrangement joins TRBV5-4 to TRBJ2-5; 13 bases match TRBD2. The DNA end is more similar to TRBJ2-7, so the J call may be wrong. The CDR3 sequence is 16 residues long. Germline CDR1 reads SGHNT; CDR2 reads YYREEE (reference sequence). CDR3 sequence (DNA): TGTGCCAGCAGCCCCCCACCGACTAGCGGGAGGTACGAGCAGTACTTC. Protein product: CASSPPPTSGRYEQYF.

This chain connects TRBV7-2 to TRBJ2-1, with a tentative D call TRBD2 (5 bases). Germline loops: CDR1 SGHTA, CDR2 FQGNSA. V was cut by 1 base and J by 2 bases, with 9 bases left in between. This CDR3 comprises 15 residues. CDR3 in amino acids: CASSLDTGTYNEQFF. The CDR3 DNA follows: TGTGCCAGCAGCTTAGATACCGGGACCTACAATGAGCAGTTCTTC.

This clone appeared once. The DNA for the CDR3 is TGTGCCAGTAGTGTCACCGGGACAACCTACGAGCAGTACTTC. It is translated as CASSVTGTTYEQYF. This rearrangement joins TRBV19 to TRBJ2-7; D might be TRBD1 (6 bases). V lost 5 bases, J lost 2 bases, and 13 bases lay in between. This CDR3 is built from 14 residues. Germline CDR1 LNHDA, CDR2 SQIVND (reference sequence).

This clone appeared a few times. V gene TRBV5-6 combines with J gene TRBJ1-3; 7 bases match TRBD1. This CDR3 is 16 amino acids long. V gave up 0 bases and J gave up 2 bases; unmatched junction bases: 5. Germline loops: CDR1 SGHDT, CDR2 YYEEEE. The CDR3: CASSLALTGTGNTIYF. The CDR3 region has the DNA TGTGCCAGCAGCTTGGCTTTGACAGGGACTGGAAACACCATATATTTT.

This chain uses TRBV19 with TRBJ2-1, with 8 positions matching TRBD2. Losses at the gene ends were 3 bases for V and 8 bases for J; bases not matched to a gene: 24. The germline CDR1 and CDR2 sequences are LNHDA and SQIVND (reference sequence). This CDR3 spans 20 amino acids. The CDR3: CASSIEGWISGKGLIDEQFF. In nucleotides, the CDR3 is TGTGCCAGTAGTATTGAGGGGTGGATTAGCGGGAAAGGTCTAATCGATGAGCAGTTCTTC.

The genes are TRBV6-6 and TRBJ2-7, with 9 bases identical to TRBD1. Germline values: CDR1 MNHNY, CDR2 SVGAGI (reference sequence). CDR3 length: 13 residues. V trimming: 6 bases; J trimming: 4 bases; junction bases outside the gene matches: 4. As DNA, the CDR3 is TGTGCCAGCAGCAAGACAGGGGGATACGAGCAGTACTTC. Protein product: CASSKTGGYEQYF.

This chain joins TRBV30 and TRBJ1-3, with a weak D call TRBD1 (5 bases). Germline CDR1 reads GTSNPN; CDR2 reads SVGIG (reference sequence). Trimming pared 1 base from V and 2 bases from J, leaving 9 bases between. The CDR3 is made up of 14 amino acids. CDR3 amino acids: CAWSDSGAGNTIYF. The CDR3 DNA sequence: TGTGCCTGGAGTGATTCGGGGGCTGGAAACACCATATATTTT.

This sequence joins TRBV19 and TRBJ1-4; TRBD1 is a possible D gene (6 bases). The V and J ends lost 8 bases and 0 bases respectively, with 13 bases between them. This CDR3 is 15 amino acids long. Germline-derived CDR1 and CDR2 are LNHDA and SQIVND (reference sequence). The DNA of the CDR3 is TGTGCCAGTTCGGGACAACTTGCAACTAATGAAAAACTGTTTTTT. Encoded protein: CASSGQLATNEKLFF.

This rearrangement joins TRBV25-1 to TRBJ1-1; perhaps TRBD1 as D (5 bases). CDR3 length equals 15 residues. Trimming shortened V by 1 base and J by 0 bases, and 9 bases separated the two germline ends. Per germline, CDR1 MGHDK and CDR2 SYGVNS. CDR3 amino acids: CASSEWGSVNTEAFF. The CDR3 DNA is TGTGCCAGCAGTGAATGGGGCAGCGTGAACACTGAAGCTTTCTTT.

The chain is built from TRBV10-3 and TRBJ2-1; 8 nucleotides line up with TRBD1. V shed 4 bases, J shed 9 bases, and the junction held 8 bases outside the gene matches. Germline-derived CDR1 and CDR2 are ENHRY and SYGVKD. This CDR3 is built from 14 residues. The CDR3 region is CAISVGQGATEQFF. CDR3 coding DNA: TGTGCCATCAGTGTAGGGCAGGGGGCGACTGAGCAGTTCTTC.

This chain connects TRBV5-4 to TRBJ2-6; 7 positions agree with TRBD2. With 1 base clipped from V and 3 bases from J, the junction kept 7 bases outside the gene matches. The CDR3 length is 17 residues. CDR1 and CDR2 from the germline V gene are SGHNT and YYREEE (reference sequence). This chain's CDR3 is CASSLRGTGGGANVLTF. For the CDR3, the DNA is TGTGCCAGCAGCTTGAGGGGCACGGGAGGTGGGGCCAACGTCCTGACTTTC.

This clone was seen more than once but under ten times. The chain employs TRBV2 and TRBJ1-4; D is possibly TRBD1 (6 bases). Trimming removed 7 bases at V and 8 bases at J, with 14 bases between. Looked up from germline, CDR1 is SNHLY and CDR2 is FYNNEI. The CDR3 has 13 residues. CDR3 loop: CASKNRVAEKLFF. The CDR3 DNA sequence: TGTGCCAGCAAGAACAGGGTCGCCGAAAAACTGTTTTTT.